The 21 T cell receptor beta chains reported below all come from one sample, sequenced in a study of blood T cell repertoires in COVID-19. The repertoire was sequenced with immunoSEQ multiplex PCR; TCRdb's copy has only in-frame clones and lacks some. This table has about 74,000 clones, about 88% appearing once. The material sequenced was peripheral blood. The receptors were sampled from a man between 65 and 79 years old with active or convalescent COVID-19.

The chain has TRBV6-6 and TRBJ1-2, with TRBD1 matching over 7 bases. Germline V gene data show CDR1 as MNHNY and CDR2 as SVGAGI (reference sequence). This CDR3 is built from 17 residues. With V trimmed by 5 bases and J by 5 bases, 17 bases remained unmatched. The CDR3 nucleotides read TGTGCCAGCAGTCTCGGACGCCAGGGGGGAGCTTTGTATGGCTACACCTTC. Its protein is CASSLGRQGGALYGYTF.

This rearrangement joins TRBV6-2 or TRBV6-3 to TRBJ2-7; 11 bases line up with TRBD2. The CDR3 extends over 17 amino acids. V lost 2 bases, J lost 3 bases, and 9 bases stayed unmatched. Germline CDR1 MNHEY, CDR2 SVGEGT. In DNA, the CDR3 is TGTGCCAGCAGTTACGGGCTAGCGGGAGGAGTAGTCTACGAGCAGTACTTC. This codes for CASSYGLAGGVVYEQYF.

The J gene is TRBJ2-2, the V gene TRBV14, with 9 bases fitting TRBD2. The CDR3 has 14 residues. V shed 7 bases and J 4 bases; nucleotides not matched to a gene: 4. In germline, CDR1 is SGHDN, CDR2 FVKESK. The CDR3 sequence is CASTAGGRTGELFF. The CDR3 bases are TGTGCCAGCACGGCGGGAGGGCGCACCGGGGAGCTGTTTTTT. The full variable domain, with the rest looked up from reference TRBV14 and TRBJ2-2, is EAGVTQFPSHSVIEKGQTVTLRCDPISGHDNLYWYRRVMGKEIKFLLHFVKESKQDESGMPNNRFLAERTGGTYSTLKVQPAELEDSGVYFCASTAGGRTGELFFGEGSRLTVL.

This chain connects TRBV3-1 (or the pseudogene TRBV3-2) to TRBJ2-2; 10 nucleotides align to TRBD2. Looked up from germline, CDR1 is LGHDT and CDR2 is YNNKEL (reference sequence). The V and J ends lost 4 bases and 6 bases, in that order; junction bases with no gene match: 8. The CDR3 has 16 amino acids. The DNA for the CDR3 is TGTGCCAGCAGCCGACAACTAGCGGGGAGGGCCGGGGAGCTGTTTTTT. Its translation: CASSRQLAGRAGELFF.

The V and J genes are TRBV2 and TRBJ2-4; TRBD1 agrees at 8 bases. The germline V gene encodes CDR1 SNHLY and CDR2 FYNNEI. The CDR3 runs 15 residues. The trim removed 8 bases at V and 4 bases at J, leaving 10 bases unmatched. CDR3 loop: CASLYDRDRKNIQYF. CDR3 DNA sequence: TGTGCCAGCCTCTACGACCGGGACAGGAAAAACATTCAGTACTTC.

This chain joins TRBV5-1 and TRBJ2-7; 8 bases align to TRBD1. Germline V gene lookup returns CDR1 SGHRS and CDR2 YFSETQ. V lost 0 bases to trimming and J lost 2 bases; unmatched junction nucleotides: 1. CDR3 length: 14 amino acids. CDR3 protein: CASSLGQGPYEQYF. The CDR3 nucleotides read TGCGCCAGCAGCTTGGGACAGGGGCCCTACGAGCAGTACTTC.

The rearrangement uses TRBV11-2 and TRBJ2-1; 8 positions agree with TRBD2. The ends lost 4 bases at V and 7 bases at J; junction bases unmatched: 6. Germline CDR1 is SGHAT and CDR2 is FQNNGV. This CDR3 has 14 amino acids. For the CDR3, the DNA is TGTGCCAGCAGCTCTCGACTAGCGCAGAATGAGCAGTTCTTC. Residues: CASSSRLAQNEQFF.

The chain combines TRBV6-6 with TRBJ2-5; tentatively, D is TRBD1 (5 bases). CDR1 and CDR2 (germline): MNHNY, SVGAGI (reference sequence). V was shortened by 2 bases and J by 5 bases, with 15 bases between the two germline ends. CDR3 length equals 15 residues. The CDR3 DNA reads TGTGCCAGCAGTTACGTCCAGGGCCCCCGGGAGACCCAGTACTTC. It specifies CASSYVQGPRETQYF.

The chain is built from TRBV5-1 and TRBJ1-3, with TRBD1 identical over 7 bases. CDR1 is SGHRS and CDR2 is YFSETQ in the germline V gene. The length of the CDR3 is 16 residues. V lost 2 bases to trimming and J lost 2 bases; unmatched junction nucleotides: 7. Here the CDR3 DNA reads TGCGCCAGCAGCTTTTTTCAGGGGGTGGCTGGAAACACCATATATTTT. It is translated as CASSFFQGVAGNTIYF.

The chain uses TRBV29-1 and TRBJ2-5, with D possibly being TRBD2 (5 bases). The CDR3 contains 15 residues. Germline V gene sequence: CDR1 SQVTM, CDR2 ANQGSEA. Trimming stripped 3 bases from V and 5 bases from J, with 19 bases between. CDR3 DNA sequence: TGCAGCGTTGATTCGGGGATAGGGTCCGGGGAGACCCAGTACTTC. Protein sequence: CSVDSGIGSGETQYF.

J is TRBJ2-5 and V is TRBV5-1; the D gene is possibly TRBD1 (6 bases). V lost 4 bases and J 5 bases, leaving 12 bases between the germline ends. The CDR3 has 13 amino acids. Germline-derived CDR1 and CDR2 are SGHRS and YFSETQ. The CDR3 sequence: CASSRGQTETQYF. The DNA for the CDR3 is TGCGCCAGCAGCCGCGGACAGACCGAGACCCAGTACTTC.

This chain uses TRBV5-1 with TRBJ1-1; no reliable D call. The CDR3 runs 13 residues. V lost 6 bases to trimming and J lost 1 base, with 10 bases between them. Germline V lookup: CDR1 SGHRS, CDR2 YFSETQ. The CDR3 coding sequence is TGCGCCAGCACTGAACTCGGGAACACTGAAGCTTTCTTT. Translating it yields CASTELGNTEAFF.

The V gene is TRBV19, the J gene TRBJ2-1; D gene unclear. Germline assignment: CDR1 LNHDA and CDR2 SQIVND (reference sequence). The CDR3 is 12 residues long. V shed 5 bases and J shed 6 bases, with 8 bases lying between them. As DNA, the CDR3 is TGTGCCAGTAGTGCATACAGCAATGAGCAGTTCTTC. Translation gives CASSAYSNEQFF.

The chain has TRBV30 and TRBJ1-4; 7 bases agree with TRBD1. From germline, CDR1 is GTSNPN and CDR2 SVGIG (reference sequence). With 1 base clipped from V and 11 bases from J, the junction kept 4 bases outside the gene matches. CDR3 size: 12 residues. The CDR3 spells CAWSAPTGKLFF. The CDR3 coding sequence is TGTGCCTGGAGTGCCCCGACAGGGAAACTGTTTTTT. The variable domain in full, completed from reference TRBV30 and TRBJ1-4, reads SQTIHQWPATLVQPVGSPLSLECTVEGTSNPNLYWYRQAAGRGLQLLFYSVGIGQISSEVPQNLSASRPQDRQFILSSKKLLLSDSGFYLCAWSAPTGKLFFGSGTQLSVL.

This clone was seen once. The chain couples TRBV10-3 to TRBJ2-7, with D maybe TRBD1 (6 bases). This CDR3 has 14 amino acids. Germline V gene lookup returns CDR1 ENHRY and CDR2 SYGVKD. V lost 3 bases to trimming and J lost 2 bases, with 11 bases between them. The CDR3 here is CAISEVKGAYEQYF. CDR3 sequence (DNA): TGTGCCATCAGTGAAGTAAAGGGGGCCTACGAGCAGTACTTC.

V gene TRBV3-1 (or the pseudogene TRBV3-2) combines with J gene TRBJ2-3, with D possibly TRBD2 on 7 matching bases. The CDR3 is 16 residues long. Germline loops: CDR1 LGHDT, CDR2 YNNKEL (reference sequence). V lost 1 base, J lost 6 bases, and 17 bases lay in between. The CDR3 nucleotides are TGTGCCAGCAGCCAAGCGGCGGCGGGGGCTGGGGATACGCAGTATTTT. Amino acid sequence: CASSQAAAGAGDTQYF.

This clone has just one count. J is TRBJ2-3 and V is TRBV14; D not resolved. The germline gives CDR1 SGHDN, CDR2 FVKESK. With 0 bases removed from V and 1 base from J, the gap between germline ends came to 5 bases. The CDR3 is 14 amino acids. CDR3 amino acids: CASSQDPGTDTQYF. The CDR3 nucleotides read TGTGCCAGCAGCCAAGATCCTGGCACAGATACGCAGTATTTT.

This chain connects TRBV6-1 to TRBJ2-5, with D perhaps matching TRBD2 (5 bases). The germline gives CDR1 MNHNS, CDR2 SASEGT. The CDR3 runs to 14 residues. Trimming removed 2 bases from V and 7 bases from J, with 14 bases in between. The CDR3 spells CASSEQWRSGTQYF. CDR3 DNA sequence: TGTGCCAGCAGTGAACAGTGGAGGAGTGGGACCCAGTACTTC.

This clone was counted a few times. This chain joins TRBV21-1 and TRBJ2-7; the table gives TRBD1 as D, unverified against the DNA. TRBV21-1 has pseudogene status. The CDR3 runs 17 residues. For the CDR3, the DNA is TGTGCCAGCAGCAAATTATGCAGCCGACAGGGCCCCTACGAGCAGTACTTC. This codes for CASSKLCSRQGPYEQYF.

The chain recombines TRBV6-5 with TRBJ2-7; TRBD1 aligns across 8 bases. The CDR3 is made up of 15 amino acids. CDR1 is MNHEY, CDR2 SVGAGI, per germline. Unmatched junction bases numbered 7, after V lost 0 bases and J lost 6 bases. CDR3 sequence: CASSYSPGQGFEQYF. The DNA of the CDR3 is TGTGCCAGCAGTTACTCCCCCGGACAGGGATTCGAGCAGTACTTC.

The chain recombines TRBV7-3 with TRBJ2-2; TRBD2 agrees at 13 bases. Germline CDR1 and CDR2: SGHTA and FQGTGA. CDR3 size: 21 residues. J lost 4 bases, V lost 2 bases, and 16 bases had no gene match. The CDR3 DNA reads TGTGCCAGCAGCTTACAGGGACGGAGACTAGCGGGAGGAGGAAGCACCGGGGAGCTGTTTTTT. Its protein product is CASSLQGRRLAGGGSTGELFF.